This entry lists 23 T cell receptor beta chains sequenced from one sample in a study of blood T cells in healthy people across ages. A second roughly 6 to 12 cycle PCR used barcoded and J-beta primers. TCRdb fed the 5' RACE reads into MiXCR, producing one record per CDR3 protein. Found here are fewer than 650,000 distinct CDR3 sequences, around 27% of them singletons; the top ten hold over 3.5%. This sample also belongs to another study, concerning T cells of mothers and their children.

Material for sequencing was blood. The receptor set was obtained from a boy aged 2 to 10 in good health.

The chain uses TRBV20-1 and TRBJ2-2; D remains ambiguous. V dropped 4 bases and J dropped 5 bases, with 5 bases sitting between them. This CDR3 has 11 amino acids. Germline V lookup: CDR1 DFQATT, CDR2 SNEGSKA (reference sequence). The CDR3 reads CSAIDTGELFF. The CDR3 bases are TGCAGTGCTATAGATACCGGGGAGCTGTTTTTT.

This clonotype has more than one count but fewer than ten. The chain is built from TRBV7-2 and TRBJ2-7; tentative D call: TRBD2 (6 bases). Per the germline V gene, CDR1 is SGHTA and CDR2 is FQGNSA. The V and J ends lost 1 base and 2 bases respectively, with 12 bases between them. This CDR3 has 15 residues. CDR3 bases: TGTGCCAGCAGCTTAGTAGAGGGACTCACCTACGAGCAGTACTTC. This codes for CASSLVEGLTYEQYF. Looking up the rest from reference TRBV7-2 and TRBJ2-7 gives the full variable domain: GAGVSQSPSNKVTEKGKDVELRCDPISGHTALYWYRQSLGQGLEFLIYFQGNSAPDKSGLPSDRFSAERTGGSVSTLTIQRTQQEDSAVYLCASSLVEGLTYEQYFGPGTRLTVT.

The chain is built from TRBV6-1 and TRBJ1-6, with a possible D match to TRBD1 (5 bases). The CDR3 consists of 16 residues. Trimming left V 7 bases short and J 6 bases short, with 19 bases between. Germline values: CDR1 MNHNS, CDR2 SASEGT. This CDR3 is CASTNPGGLTNSPLHF. The CDR3 DNA sequence: TGTGCCAGCACCAACCCGGGGGGACTTACTAATTCACCCCTCCACTTT.

This clonotype was detected only a few times. The chain carries TRBV20-1 and TRBJ1-5; possibly TRBD1 for D (5 bases). Germline loops: CDR1 DFQATT, CDR2 SNEGSKA (reference sequence). The germline V and J ends were trimmed by 3 bases and 6 bases, with 12 bases remaining between them. This CDR3 is built from 13 residues. Written as DNA, the CDR3 is TGCAGTGCTAGTGTCAGGGCGGGTCAGCCCCAGCATTTT. Its translation: CSASVRAGQPQHF.

The gene calls are TRBV5-1 and TRBJ2-5, with D possibly TRBD1 on 5 matching bases. The CDR3 totals 13 residues. Per germline, CDR1 SGHRS and CDR2 YFSETQ. V lost 3 bases and J 4 bases, leaving 10 bases between the germline ends. The CDR3 sequence: CASSSNRRETQYF. The CDR3 nucleotides read TGCGCCAGCAGCTCCAACAGGAGAGAGACCCAGTACTTC.

The CDR3 DNA is TGTGCCAGCAGCCAACGGCAGCAAGAGACCCAGTACTTC. Protein sequence: CASSQRQQETQYF. The rearrangement uses TRBV3-1 and TRBJ2-5; D is ambiguous. The CDR3 runs 13 residues. Per the germline V gene, CDR1 is LGHDT and CDR2 is YNNKEL (reference sequence). V lost 2 bases, J lost 2 bases, and 6 bases lay in between.

The chain uses TRBV27 and TRBJ2-1, with D maybe TRBD2 (6 bases). This CDR3 region has 13 residues. Trimming cost V 10 bases and J 9 bases, with 19 bases left between them. CDR1 and CDR2 (germline): MNHEY, SMNVEV (reference sequence). CDR3 coding DNA: TGTGCCACCGGGGGAGTAACCACAGCTGAGCAGTTCTTC. It codes for CATGGVTTAEQFF.

The genes are TRBV6-6 and TRBJ1-1; D is unresolved. CDR3 length: 14 amino acids. Germline V lookup: CDR1 MNHNY, CDR2 SVGAGI (reference sequence). Trimming took off 4 bases at V and 0 bases at J, with 9 bases between the two ends. CDR3 region: CASSLPGVNTEAFF. The CDR3 bases are TGTGCCAGCAGTTTGCCGGGAGTGAACACTGAAGCTTTCTTT.

This clonotype appeared a few times. The rearrangement uses TRBV5-1 and TRBJ1-1; D might be TRBD1 (5 bases). V lost 4 bases, J lost 0 bases, and 13 bases lay in between. The length of the CDR3 is 15 residues. CDR1 and CDR2 from the germline V gene are SGHRS and YFSETQ. The CDR3 is CASSQARGMNTEAFF. CDR3 nucleotides: TGCGCCAGCAGCCAAGCCCGGGGCATGAACACTGAAGCTTTCTTT.

This clonotype has a handful of counts. This clone may be a read error of a much larger clone one base away. The CDR3 spells CASSLQGVEQYF. CDR3 DNA: TGTGCCAGCAGCTTACAGGGGGTCGAGCAGTACTTC. The rearrangement joins TRBV7-6 to TRBJ2-7; 7 positions agree with TRBD1. V trimming: 2 bases; J trimming: 6 bases; junction bases outside the gene matches: 1. Germline assignment: CDR1 SGHVS and CDR2 FNYEAQ. The CDR3 runs to 12 residues.

The sample holds many counts of this clonotype. The V gene is TRBV5-1, the J gene TRBJ2-7; D not certain. The CDR3 is 11 amino acids. Trimming stripped 4 bases from V and 3 bases from J, with 5 bases between. Germline-derived CDR1 and CDR2 are SGHRS and YFSETQ. DNA for the CDR3: TGCGCCAGCAGCGCGGACTACGAGCAGTACTTC. Protein sequence: CASSADYEQYF.

The chain has TRBV29-1 and TRBJ2-1, with D unclear. This CDR3 contains 14 residues. Looked up from germline, CDR1 is SQVTM and CDR2 is ANQGSEA. V was pared by 5 bases and J by 1 base, with 12 bases between. The CDR3 spells CSVKGFLSYNEQFF. In DNA, the CDR3 is TGCAGCGTTAAGGGTTTCCTATCCTACAATGAGCAGTTCTTC.

This clonotype was seen only a few times. The CDR3 does not end in the conserved phenylalanine or tryptophan, so this is likely a read error. The chain has TRBV3-1 and TRBJ2-7; D is unclear. CDR3 length: 12 amino acids. Between the trimmed V and J ends, which lost 0 bases and 7 bases, there was a span of 7 bases. The V gene's germline CDR1 is LGHDT and CDR2 YNNKEL (reference sequence). CDR3 amino acids: CASSQDRREQYL. The CDR3 DNA follows: TGTGCCAGCAGCCAAGATCGTCGGGAGCAGTACCTC.

The CDR3 loop is CASSLGERGSPLHF. CDR3 coding DNA: TGCGCCAGCAGCTTGGGGGAAAGAGGTTCACCCCTCCACTTT. The genes are TRBV5-1 and TRBJ1-6; no clear D gene. CDR3 size: 14 residues. Germline V gives CDR1 SGHRS, CDR2 YFSETQ. Trimming stripped 0 bases from V and 9 bases from J, with 10 bases between.

The chain has TRBV29-1 and TRBJ2-5, with TRBD1 as a possible D gene (6 bases). Germline assignment: CDR1 SQVTM and CDR2 ANQGSEA. The CDR3 consists of 13 residues. Trimming took off 5 bases at V and 5 bases at J, with 15 bases between the two ends. CDR3 nucleotide sequence: TGCAGCGTTATAGTCAGGGGCCGGGAGACCCAGTACTTC. As protein: CSVIVRGRETQYF.

CDR3 region: CASSLNGNFYEQYF. In DNA form, the CDR3 reads TGTGCCAGCAGTCTAAACGGGAACTTCTACGAGCAGTACTTC. The chain combines TRBV6-2 or TRBV6-3 with TRBJ2-7, with TRBD2 as a possible D gene (5 bases). Germline V gives CDR1 MNHEY, CDR2 SVGEGT. This CDR3 has 14 amino acids. V lost 5 bases and J 3 bases, leaving 14 bases between the germline ends.

This clonotype was recorded a few times. J is TRBJ1-2 and V is TRBV11-2, with D tentatively TRBD1 (6 bases). Trimming took 5 bases from V and 1 from J, leaving 14 bases between them. Germline V gene data show CDR1 as SGHAT and CDR2 as FQNNGV. This CDR3 spans 15 amino acids. The CDR3 here is CASSALGGFNYGYTF. CDR3 in DNA: TGTGCCAGCAGCGCCCTAGGGGGGTTTAACTATGGCTACACCTTC.

The chain joins TRBV10-3 to TRBJ2-5; 8 bases align to TRBD2. Gene TRBJ2-1 matches the end of the DNA better, so the J call may be wrong. The V gene's germline CDR1 is ENHRY and CDR2 SYGVKD. This CDR3 is built from 12 residues. CDR3 sequence reads: CAIRAGGGEQFF. In DNA, the CDR3 is TGTGCCATCAGGGCGGGAGGCGGTGAGCAGTTCTTC.

The chain recombines TRBV18 with TRBJ2-1; 8 nucleotides align to TRBD2. CDR1 is KGHSH and CDR2 is LQKENI in the germline V gene. The length of the CDR3 is 19 residues. V trimming: 5 bases; J trimming: 0 bases; junction bases outside the gene matches: 15. Here the CDR3 DNA reads TGTGCCAGCTCAACCAGCAGGACTAGCTTACGGAGCTCCTACAATGAGCAGTTCTTC. This encodes CASSTSRTSLRSSYNEQFF.

In its sample, this clonotype was seen a few times. The chain uses TRBV14 and TRBJ2-3, with TRBD2 as a possible D gene (7 bases). The CDR3 is 16 residues long. Germline CDR1 SGHDN, CDR2 FVKESK. Trimming shortened V by 4 bases and J by 2 bases, and 16 bases separated the two germline ends. CDR3: CASSPLAGATTDTQYF. CDR3 DNA sequence: TGTGCCAGCAGCCCACTTGCGGGGGCTACCACAGATACGCAGTATTTT. The whole variable domain, filled in from reference TRBV14 and TRBJ2-3, reads EAGVTQFPSHSVIEKGQTVTLRCDPISGHDNLYWYRRVMGKEIKFLLHFVKESKQDESGMPNNRFLAERTGGTYSTLKVQPAELEDSGVYFCASSPLAGATTDTQYFGPGTRLTVL.

The chain has TRBV29-1 and TRBJ1-2; D is undetermined. Germline V gene lookup returns CDR1 SQVTM and CDR2 ANQGSEA. The length of the CDR3 is 10 residues. The V and J ends lost 5 bases and 8 bases respectively, with 9 bases between them. CDR3 protein: CSVKGLGYTF. The DNA of the CDR3 is TGCAGCGTTAAAGGGCTCGGCTACACCTTC.

This clonotype was seen only a few times. The V and J genes are TRBV5-5 and TRBJ2-3, with TRBD2 matching 11 bases. J lost 10 bases, V lost 1 base, and 8 bases had no gene match. The CDR3 runs to 15 residues. Germline CDR1 is SGHKS and CDR2 is YYEKEE (reference sequence). CDR3 sequence reads: CASSLPLAGLAAQYF. The CDR3 DNA reads as TGTGCCAGCAGCTTGCCGCTAGCGGGACTAGCGGCGCAGTATTTT.

The chain has TRBV6-1 and TRBJ2-7; D may correspond to TRBD1 or TRBD2 (6 bases each). The CDR3 is made up of 16 amino acids. Trimming took 6 bases from V and 5 from J, leaving 23 bases between them. Germline CDR1 is MNHNS and CDR2 is SASEGT. The CDR3 spells CASSRTPLQGGNEQYF. The CDR3 DNA reads as TGTGCCAGCAGCCGAACACCTCTACAGGGAGGAAACGAGCAGTACTTC.